The rows below give T cell receptor beta chains drawn from one sample of a study of blood T cell repertoires in COVID-19. Measured with immunoSEQ multiplex PCR; TCRdb has only the in-frame clones, and not every one. Altogether 70,000 or so clones are present, around nine tenths being singletons, with the ten largest covering about an eighth. Specimen: peripheral blood. The receptors were sampled from a woman aged 55-69 years with acute or convalescent COVID-19. Both conserved end residues are part of each CDR3. D genes are given only for firm matches. Size values are once, few and many counts, or a class for expanded clones, and some rows have none.

NA	NA	TRBJ1-5	TRBV5-4	CASSLEPNSNQPQHF	TGTGCCAGCAGCTTGGAGCCCAATAGCAATCAGCCCCAGCATTTT
NA	few	TRBJ1-6	TRBV5-1	CASSLEGHSPLHF	TGCGCCAGCAGCTTGGAGGGGCATTCACCCCTCCACTTT
NA	NA	TRBJ2-2	TRBV28	CASSPPGTGELFF	TGTGCCAGCAGCCCCCCAGGGACCGGGGAGCTGTTTTTT
NA	once	TRBJ1-1	TRBV18	CASSRGNSMNTEAFF	TGTGCCAGCTCACGAGGAAACTCCATGAACACTGAAGCTTTCTTT
TRBD1	NA	TRBJ2-7	TRBV19	CASRDRGSYEQYF	TGTGCCAGCCGGGACAGAGGCTCCTACGAGCAGTACTTC
TRBD1	NA	TRBJ2-5	TRBV5-5	CASSEGTGSLETQYF	TGTGCCAGCAGCGAGGGGACAGGGTCGTTGGAGACCCAGTACTTC
TRBD1	NA	TRBJ2-7	TRBV28	CASSPPGQVNSYEQYF	TGTGCCAGCAGCCCTCCAGGACAGGTCAATTCCTACGAGCAGTACTTC
TRBD1	once	TRBJ2-5	TRBV18	CASSPFGQGFQETQYF	TGTGCCAGCTCACCATTTGGACAGGGGTTCCAAGAGACCCAGTACTTC
NA	NA	TRBJ2-4	TRBV7-2	CASSIPDRSRFIQYF	TGTGCCAGCAGCATACCTGACAGATCTAGGTTCATTCAGTACTTC
NA	NA	TRBJ2-2	TRBV6-5	CASRGIVGPTGELFF	TGTGCCAGCAGGGGCATAGTTGGCCCCACCGGGGAGCTGTTTTTT
NA	NA	TRBJ1-2	TRBV18	CASSPEVDYYGYTF	TGTGCCAGCTCACCCGAAGTGGACTATTATGGCTACACCTTC
TRBD1	once	TRBJ1-2	TRBV6-5	CASSSGGAYGYTF	TGTGCCAGCAGTTCAGGGGGCGCCTATGGCTACACCTTC
NA	NA	TRBJ1-6	TRBV5-1	CASSLALGVPHSPLHF	TGCGCCAGCAGCTTGGCCCTCGGGGTTCCTCATTCACCCCTCCACTTT
NA	NA	TRBJ2-5	TRBV18	CASSRAAAETQYF	TGTGCCAGCTCACGAGCTGCCGCGGAGACCCAGTACTTC
NA	once	TRBJ1-2	TRBV30	CAWTAVGYGYTF	TGTGCCTGGACGGCGGTTGGCTATGGCTACACCTTC
NA	NA	TRBJ2-3	TRBV7-2	CASSLNRGATDTQYF	TGTGCCAGCAGCTTAAACCGGGGGGCCACAGATACGCAGTATTTT
NA	NA	TRBJ2-5	TRBV7-8	CASSQEDWMGTQYF	TGTGCCAGCAGCCAAGAGGACTGGATGGGGACCCAGTACTTC
NA	NA	TRBJ1-5	TRBV21-1	CASSSSQGIRCSNQPQHF	TGTGCCAGCAGCAGTTCGCAGGGGATAAGGTGTAGCAATCAGCCCCAGCATTTT
TRBD1	NA	TRBJ1-5	TRBV4-1	CASSQEDRDQPQHF	TGCGCCAGCAGCCAAGAAGACAGGGATCAGCCCCAGCATTTT
NA	NA	TRBJ1-2	TRBV7-2	CASSLNGGTGLYGYTF	TGTGCCAGCAGCTTAAATGGGGGGACGGGCCTCTATGGCTACACCTTC
NA	NA	TRBJ2-2	TRBV4-2	CASSQAQASANTGELFF	TGTGCCAGCAGCCAAGCCCAGGCTAGCGCGAACACCGGGGAGCTGTTTTTT
NA	NA	TRBJ2-2	TRBV19	CASSMGAGLDTGELFF	TGTGCCAGTAGTATGGGAGCAGGACTGGACACCGGGGAGCTGTTTTTT
NA	NA	TRBJ1-1	TRBV7-9	CASRQGPPLTTEAFF	TGTGCCAGCAGACAGGGACCGCCCCTGACCACTGAAGCTTTCTTT
TRBD1	NA	TRBJ1-6	TRBV15	CATSRDLTGGGSPLHF	TGTGCCACCAGCAGAGACCTAACAGGGGGCGGATCACCCCTCCACTTT
TRBD1	NA	TRBJ2-2	TRBV7-9	CASSPRDRGTGELFF	TGTGCCAGCAGCCCAAGGGACAGGGGCACCGGGGAGCTGTTTTTT
TRBD1	NA	TRBJ1-6	TRBV5-5	CASRSGTAYSPLHF	TGTGCCAGCAGATCCGGGACAGCTTATTCACCCCTCCACTTT
TRBD1	NA	TRBJ2-7	TRBV29-1	CSGTGQQSYEQYF	TGCAGCGGTACGGGACAGCAATCCTACGAGCAGTACTTC
NA	NA	TRBJ1-1	TRBV28	CASSLGGRTEAFF	TGTGCCAGCAGTTTGGGAGGAAGGACTGAAGCTTTCTTT
NA	NA	TRBJ1-2	TRBV5-5	CASSLGLRNYGYTF	TGTGCCAGCAGCCTAGGACTGCGAAACTATGGCTACACCTTC
TRBD1	NA	TRBJ2-5	TRBV7-2	CASSQSGTEQETQYF	TGTGCCAGCAGCCAATCCGGGACAGAACAAGAGACCCAGTACTTC
TRBD2	NA	TRBJ2-3	TRBV9	CASGLAGTDTQYF	TGTGCCAGCGGTCTAGCGGGCACAGATACGCAGTATTTT
TRBD1	once	TRBJ1-5	TRBV27	CASSLKTGGSSNQPQHF	TGTGCCAGCAGTTTAAAGACAGGGGGAAGTAGCAATCAGCCCCAGCATTTT
NA	once	TRBJ2-7	TRBV6-1	CASSDVGDISYEQYF	TGTGCCAGCAGTGACGTGGGGGACATCTCCTACGAGCAGTACTTC
NA	NA	TRBJ2-7	TRBV28	CASSLLSYEQYF	TGTGCCAGCAGTCTCCTCTCCTACGAGCAGTACTTC
TRBD1	NA	TRBJ2-7	TRBV25-1	CASGRQGTYEQYF	TGTGCCAGCGGACGACAGGGAACCTACGAGCAGTACTTC
NA	NA	TRBJ2-7	TRBV11-2	CASSPRLSEQYF	TGTGCCAGCAGCCCCCGTCTCTCCGAGCAGTACTTC
NA	NA	TRBJ2-3	TRBV5-6	CASSPWGQGGTDTQYF	TGTGCCAGCAGCCCCTGGGGTCAAGGGGGCACAGATACGCAGTATTTT
TRBD1	NA	TRBJ1-3	TRBV10-3	CAIRFGQGEGNTIYF	TGTGCCATCAGGTTCGGACAGGGAGAAGGAAACACCATATATTTT
TRBD1	NA	TRBJ2-1	TRBV3-1/TRBV3-2	CASRSTGGSGQFF	TGTGCCAGCAGGTCGACAGGGGGCTCGGGGCAGTTCTTC
NA	NA	TRBJ1-1	TRBV3-1/TRBV3-2	CASSQVRDTEAFF	TGTGCCAGCAGCCAAGTACGGGACACTGAAGCTTTCTTT
TRBD1	many	TRBJ1-1	TRBV2	CASSPDRGRGTEAFF	TGTGCCAGCAGCCCGGACAGGGGGCGAGGCACTGAAGCTTTCTTT
NA	once	TRBJ2-7	TRBV28	CASSSPPGYEQYF	TGTGCCAGCAGTTCGCCCCCCGGCTACGAGCAGTACTTC
TRBD2	NA	TRBJ2-1	TRBV10-1	CASSESRAGGYTPYNEQFF	TGCGCCAGCAGTGAGTCTCGGGCGGGGGGGTACACCCCCTACAATGAGCAGTTCTTC
NA	NA	TRBJ1-2	TRBV20-1	CSATGSYGYTF	TGCAGCGCTACAGGTAGCTATGGCTACACCTTC
NA	NA	TRBJ2-5	TRBV5-6	CASSFIETQYF	TGTGCCAGCAGCTTTATAGAGACCCAGTACTTC
TRBD1	NA	TRBJ2-7	TRBV4-1	CASSPSGQGISYEQYF	TGCGCCAGCAGCCCTTCGGGACAGGGGATTTCCTACGAGCAGTACTTC
NA	NA	TRBJ2-3	TRBV11-2	CASSQGISTDTQYF	TGTGCCAGCTCCCAGGGGATTAGCACAGATACGCAGTATTTT
TRBD2	NA	TRBJ2-1	TRBV10-1	CASSDRLAGGHEQFF	TGCGCCAGCAGTGATCGGCTAGCGGGGGGGCACGAGCAGTTCTTC
TRBD1	NA	TRBJ1-2	TRBV10-3	CAISDPGQGGGYTF	TGTGCCATCAGTGACCCGGGACAGGGTGGTGGCTACACCTTC
NA	NA	TRBJ1-6	TRBV5-1	CASSFRHEGSPLHF	TGCGCCAGCAGCTTTCGACATGAGGGTTCACCCCTCCACTTT